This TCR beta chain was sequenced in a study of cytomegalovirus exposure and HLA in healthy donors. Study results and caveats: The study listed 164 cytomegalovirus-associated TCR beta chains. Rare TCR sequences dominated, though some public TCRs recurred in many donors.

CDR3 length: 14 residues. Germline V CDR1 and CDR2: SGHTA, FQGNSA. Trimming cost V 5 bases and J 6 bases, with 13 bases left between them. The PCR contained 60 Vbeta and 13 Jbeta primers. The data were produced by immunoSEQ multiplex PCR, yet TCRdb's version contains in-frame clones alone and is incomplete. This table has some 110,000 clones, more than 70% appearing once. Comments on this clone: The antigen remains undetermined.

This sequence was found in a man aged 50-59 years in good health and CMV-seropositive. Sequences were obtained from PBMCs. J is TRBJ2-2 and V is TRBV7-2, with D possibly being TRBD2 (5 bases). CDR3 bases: TGTGCCAGCAGCCTGCGGGCCCTTGCCGGGGAGCTGTTTTTT. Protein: CASSLRALAGELFF.